The 9 T cell receptor beta chains in this list originate from one sample, sequenced in a study of control samples from healthy donors and cancer patients. Clones were sequenced by immunoSEQ multiplex PCR, and TCRdb holds only the in-frame ones, with some missing. The table has around 140,000 clones, roughly 86% seen once. Sequencing used PBMCs. The receptors shown here come from a man aged 50 to 59 with head and neck cancer.

The rearrangement joins TRBV7-2 to TRBJ2-3, with 14 bases lining up with TRBD2. The CDR3 spans 19 residues. Germline CDR1 reads SGHTA; CDR2 reads FQGNSA. V dropped 1 base and J dropped 4; count of bases not matched to a gene: 10. CDR3 protein: CASSLVVGLAGGAADTQYF. CDR3 DNA: TGTGCCAGCAGCTTAGTAGTAGGACTAGCGGGAGGTGCGGCAGATACGCAGTATTTT.

This clone was seen just once. This chain uses TRBV5-1 with TRBJ1-4; D perhaps matches TRBD1 (6 bases). Germline V gene lookup returns CDR1 SGHRS and CDR2 YFSETQ. CDR3 length equals 14 residues. The germline V and J ends were trimmed by 0 bases and 8 bases, with 11 bases remaining between them. DNA of the CDR3: TGCGCCAGCAGCTTGGACAGGGCGGGAGAAAAACTGTTTTTT. Protein product: CASSLDRAGEKLFF.

The chain joins TRBV6-6 to TRBJ1-1; D not certain. The CDR3 sequence is 12 residues long. V was shortened by 6 bases and J by 1 base, with 6 bases between the two germline ends. Germline V lookup: CDR1 MNHNY, CDR2 SVGAGI (reference sequence). Written as DNA, the CDR3 is TGTGCCAGCAGGCCGTGGAACACTGAAGCTTTCTTT. Protein sequence: CASRPWNTEAFF.

V and J are TRBV15 and TRBJ1-1; no clear D. CDR1 and CDR2 (germline): LNHNV, YYDKDF (reference sequence). Between the trimmed V and J ends, which lost 6 bases and 7 bases, there was a span of 12 bases. CDR3 length: 12 amino acids. CDR3: CATRGGGLEAFF. The CDR3 bases are TGTGCCACCAGGGGTGGAGGTCTTGAAGCTTTCTTT.

The chain couples TRBV27 to TRBJ1-2, with 10 bases identical to TRBD1. V gave up 1 base and J gave up 8 bases; unmatched junction bases: 7. Per the germline V gene, CDR1 is MNHEY and CDR2 is SMNVEV (reference sequence). The CDR3 covers 15 residues. The CDR3 DNA sequence: TGTGCCAGCAGTTTATGGTCCGGGACAGGGGTAGGCTACACCTTC. Amino acid sequence: CASSLWSGTGVGYTF.

The chain joins TRBV19 to TRBJ2-7, with D maybe TRBD1 (6 bases). Germline V gives CDR1 LNHDA, CDR2 SQIVND (reference sequence). The CDR3 sequence is 12 residues long. The ends were cut back, 9 bases at V and 0 bases at J, with 9 bases in the middle. CDR3 sequence reads: CASRDNSYEQYF. DNA for the CDR3: TGTGCCAGCCGGGACAACTCCTACGAGCAGTACTTC. Variable domain in full (rest from reference TRBV19 and TRBJ2-7): DGGITQSPKYLFRKEGQNVTLSCEQNLNHDAMYWYRQDPGQGLRLIYYSQIVNDFQKGDIAEGYSVSREKKESFPLTVTSAQKNPTAFYLCASRDNSYEQYFGPGTRLTVT.

The V call is TRBV4-2, the J call TRBJ1-4, with D unresolved. The CDR3 consists of 18 residues. The germline V and J ends were trimmed by 3 bases and 6 bases, with 23 bases remaining between them. Germline loops: CDR1 LGHNA, CDR2 YNFKEQ. CDR3 nucleotide sequence: TGTGCCAGCAGCCACGTTATAGGTCCCTCACCGAAGGATGAAAAACTGTTTTTT. It is translated as CASSHVIGPSPKDEKLFF.

The chain has TRBV3-1 (or the pseudogene TRBV3-2) and TRBJ2-7; no definite D call. CDR1 LGHDT and CDR2 YNNKEL come from the germline V gene (reference sequence). V lost 4 bases to trimming and J lost 2 bases, with 6 bases between them. The length of the CDR3 is 12 residues. CDR3 nucleotide sequence: TGTGCCAGCAGCCCTGACACCTACGAGCAGTACTTC. This gives the protein CASSPDTYEQYF.

J is TRBJ2-2 and V is TRBV11-2, with D unclear. The CDR3 is 12 residues long. From germline, CDR1 is SGHAT and CDR2 FQNNGV. V lost 5 bases, J lost 1 base, and 2 bases lay in between. The CDR3, as DNA: TGTGCCAGCAGCGTGAACACCGGGGAGCTGTTTTTT. This sequence encodes CASSVNTGELFF.